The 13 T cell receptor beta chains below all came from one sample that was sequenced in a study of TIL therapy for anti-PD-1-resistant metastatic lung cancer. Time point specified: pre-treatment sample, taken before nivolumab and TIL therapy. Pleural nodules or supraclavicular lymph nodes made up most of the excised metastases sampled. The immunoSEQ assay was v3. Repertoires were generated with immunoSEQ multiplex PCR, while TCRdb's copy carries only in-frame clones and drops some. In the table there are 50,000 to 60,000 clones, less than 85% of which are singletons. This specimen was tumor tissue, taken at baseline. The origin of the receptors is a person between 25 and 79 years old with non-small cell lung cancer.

As DNA, the CDR3 is TGCAGTGCTTTCAGGGCTCGCGAGCAGTACTTC. This sequence encodes CSAFRAREQYF. The rearrangement uses TRBV20-1 and TRBJ2-7; TRBD1 might be the D (5 bases). CDR3 size: 11 residues. The V end was cut by 5 bases, the J end by 6 bases, with 11 bases between. Germline CDR1 DFQATT, CDR2 SNEGSKA (reference sequence).

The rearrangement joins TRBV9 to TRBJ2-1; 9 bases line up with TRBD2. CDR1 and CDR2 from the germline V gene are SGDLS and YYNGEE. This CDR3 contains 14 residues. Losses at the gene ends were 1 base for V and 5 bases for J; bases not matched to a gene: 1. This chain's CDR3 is CASSVKRGDNEQFF. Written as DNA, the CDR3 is TGTGCCAGCAGCGTAAAGCGGGGGGACAATGAGCAGTTCTTC.

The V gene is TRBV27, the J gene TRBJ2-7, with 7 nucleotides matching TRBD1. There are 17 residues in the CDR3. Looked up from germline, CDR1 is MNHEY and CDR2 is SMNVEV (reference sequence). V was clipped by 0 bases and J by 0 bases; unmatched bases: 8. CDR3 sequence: CASSLSAQGSLSYEQYF. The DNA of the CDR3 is TGTGCCAGCAGTTTATCTGCACAGGGGTCCCTCTCCTACGAGCAGTACTTC.

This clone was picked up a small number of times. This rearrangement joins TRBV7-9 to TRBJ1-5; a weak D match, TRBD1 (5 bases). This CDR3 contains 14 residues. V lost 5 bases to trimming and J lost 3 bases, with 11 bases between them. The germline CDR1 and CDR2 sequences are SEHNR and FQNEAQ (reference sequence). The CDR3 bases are TGTGCCAGCAGCGAGACAGTTGTCAATCAGCCCCAGCATTTT. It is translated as CASSETVVNQPQHF.

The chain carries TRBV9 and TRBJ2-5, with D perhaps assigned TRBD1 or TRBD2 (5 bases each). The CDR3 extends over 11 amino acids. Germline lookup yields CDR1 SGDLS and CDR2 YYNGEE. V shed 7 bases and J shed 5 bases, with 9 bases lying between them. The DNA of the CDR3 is TGTGCCAGCGCCAGGGAGGAGACCCAGTACTTC. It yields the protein CASAREETQYF.

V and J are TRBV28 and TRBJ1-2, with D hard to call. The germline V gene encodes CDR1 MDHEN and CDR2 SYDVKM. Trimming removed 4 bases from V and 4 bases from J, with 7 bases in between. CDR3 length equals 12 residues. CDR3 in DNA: TGTGCCAGCAGTTCCCCGGGCTATGGCTACACCTTC. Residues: CASSSPGYGYTF.

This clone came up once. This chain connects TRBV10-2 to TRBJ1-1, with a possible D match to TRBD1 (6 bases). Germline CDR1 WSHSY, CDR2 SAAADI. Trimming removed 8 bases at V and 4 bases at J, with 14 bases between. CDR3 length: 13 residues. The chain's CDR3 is CASGGLGATEAFF. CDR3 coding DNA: TGCGCCAGCGGGGGCCTCGGAGCCACTGAAGCTTTCTTT.

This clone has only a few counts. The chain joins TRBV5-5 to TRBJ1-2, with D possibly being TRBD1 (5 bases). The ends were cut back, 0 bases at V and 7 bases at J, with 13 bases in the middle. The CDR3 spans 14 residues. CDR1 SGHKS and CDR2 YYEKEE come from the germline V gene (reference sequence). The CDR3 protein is CASSLEQGLSGYTF. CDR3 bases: TGTGCCAGCAGCTTGGAGCAGGGTCTCAGTGGCTACACCTTC. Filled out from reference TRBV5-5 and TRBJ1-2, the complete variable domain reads DAGVTQSPTHLIKTRGQQVTLRCSPISGHKSVSWYQQVLGQGPQFIFQYYEKEERGRGNFPDRFSARQFPNYSSELNVNALLLGDSALYLCASSLEQGLSGYTFGSGTRLTVV.

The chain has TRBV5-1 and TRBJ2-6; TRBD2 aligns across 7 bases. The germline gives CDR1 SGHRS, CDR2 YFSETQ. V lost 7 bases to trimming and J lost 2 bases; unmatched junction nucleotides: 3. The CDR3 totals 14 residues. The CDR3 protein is CASRGDAGANVLTF. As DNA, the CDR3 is TGCGCCAGCCGGGGGGACGCTGGGGCCAACGTCCTGACTTTC. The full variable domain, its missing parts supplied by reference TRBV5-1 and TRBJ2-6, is KAGVTQTPRYLIKTRGQQVTLSCSPISGHRSVSWYQQTPGQGLQFLFEYFSETQRNKGNFPGRFSGRQFSNSRSEMNVSTLELGDSALYLCASRGDAGANVLTFGAGSRLTVL.

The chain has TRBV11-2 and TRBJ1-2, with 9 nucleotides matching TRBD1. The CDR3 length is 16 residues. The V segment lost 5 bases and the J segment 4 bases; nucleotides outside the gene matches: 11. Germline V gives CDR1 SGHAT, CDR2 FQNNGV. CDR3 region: CASSPGQGGALYGYTF. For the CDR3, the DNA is TGTGCCAGCAGCCCGGGACAGGGTGGTGCTCTCTATGGCTACACCTTC.

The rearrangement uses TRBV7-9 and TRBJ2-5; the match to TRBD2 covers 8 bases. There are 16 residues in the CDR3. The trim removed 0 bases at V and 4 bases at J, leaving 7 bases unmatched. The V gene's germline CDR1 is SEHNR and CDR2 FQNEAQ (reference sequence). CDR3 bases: TGTGCCAGCAGCTTAGCACTAGCGGCCGAGGGAGAGACCCAGTACTTC. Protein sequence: CASSLALAAEGETQYF.

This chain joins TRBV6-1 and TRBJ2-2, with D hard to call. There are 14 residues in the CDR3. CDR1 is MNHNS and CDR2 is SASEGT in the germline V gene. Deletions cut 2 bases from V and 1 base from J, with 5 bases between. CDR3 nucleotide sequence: TGTGCCAGCAGTGAATGGCAGAACACCGGGGAGCTGTTTTTT. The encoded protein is CASSEWQNTGELFF.

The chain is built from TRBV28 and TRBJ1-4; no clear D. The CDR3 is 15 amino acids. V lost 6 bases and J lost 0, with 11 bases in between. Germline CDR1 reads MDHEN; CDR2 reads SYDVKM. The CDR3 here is CASRPRLATNEKLFF. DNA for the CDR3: TGTGCCAGCAGGCCTCGACTTGCAACTAATGAAAAACTGTTTTTT.